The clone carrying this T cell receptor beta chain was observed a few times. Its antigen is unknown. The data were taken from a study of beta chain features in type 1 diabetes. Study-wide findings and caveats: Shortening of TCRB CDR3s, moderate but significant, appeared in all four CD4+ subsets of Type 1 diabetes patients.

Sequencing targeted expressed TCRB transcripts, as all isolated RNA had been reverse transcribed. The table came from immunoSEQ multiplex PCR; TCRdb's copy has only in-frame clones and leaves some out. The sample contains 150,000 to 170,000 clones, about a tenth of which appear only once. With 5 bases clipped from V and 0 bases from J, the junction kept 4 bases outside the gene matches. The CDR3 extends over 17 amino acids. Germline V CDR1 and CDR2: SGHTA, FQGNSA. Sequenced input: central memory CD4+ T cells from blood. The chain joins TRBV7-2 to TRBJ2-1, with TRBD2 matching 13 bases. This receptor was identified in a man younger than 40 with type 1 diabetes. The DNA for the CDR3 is TGTGCCAGCAGCCCTCGGACTAGCGGGAGCTCCTACAATGAGCAGTTCTTC. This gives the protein CASSPRTSGSSYNEQFF.